A selection of T cell receptor beta chains follows, all from one sample in a study of shared T cell receptors in the human thymus. Clones were read by immunoSEQ multiplex PCR, and TCRdb kept only the in-frame ones, dropping some. The sample lists hundreds of thousands of clones; 85% to 90% were seen once. These data also formed part of another study, on human thymus T cells.

Sequenced sample: thymocytes. These receptors all come from a boy in the first two years of life with a congenital heart defect. The CDR3 runs from the conserved cysteine through the conserved F or W. A D gene is named only where the DNA matches it firmly. Where a row states a size, it is once, few, many or the class of an expanded clone; other rows omit it.

clone_size: .
v_call: TRBV25-1
j_call: TRBJ2-7
d_call: TRBD2
cdr3_nt: TGTGCCAGCAGTGAATCTGATGAGCGGGGACCCTCCTACGAGCAGTACTTC
cdr3_aa: CASSESDERGPSYEQYF

clone_size: .
v_call: TRBV30
j_call: TRBJ1-2
d_call: .
cdr3_nt: TGTGCCTGGATCCGCGGGGTGAGGGGCTACACCTTC
cdr3_aa: CAWIRGVRGYTF

clone_size: .
v_call: TRBV6-6
j_call: TRBJ2-7
d_call: TRBD1
cdr3_nt: TGTGCCAGCAGTCCCGGGACAGAGAGCTCCTACGAGCAGTACTTC
cdr3_aa: CASSPGTESSYEQYF

clone_size: .
v_call: TRBV15
j_call: TRBJ2-7
d_call: TRBD2
cdr3_nt: TGTGCCACCAGCAGAGTCTGGGGGCTAGCGGGACTCAACTCCTACGAGCAGTACTTC
cdr3_aa: CATSRVWGLAGLNSYEQYF

clone_size: .
v_call: TRBV28
j_call: TRBJ2-3
d_call: TRBD2
cdr3_nt: TGTGCCAGCACCCAGGATCGGACTAGAGGGACAGATACGCAGTATTTT
cdr3_aa: CASTQDRTRGTDTQYF

clone_size: .
v_call: TRBV4-1
j_call: TRBJ2-1
d_call: TRBD2
cdr3_nt: TGCGCCAGCAGCCCGCCGGGACTAGCGGTCACCTCCTACAATGAGCAGTTCTTC
cdr3_aa: CASSPPGLAVTSYNEQFF

clone_size: once
v_call: TRBV29-1
j_call: TRBJ2-5
d_call: TRBD1
cdr3_nt: TGCAGCGTGCCCCAGGACAGGGCTACGGAGACCCAGTACTTC
cdr3_aa: CSVPQDRATETQYF

clone_size: .
v_call: TRBV14
j_call: TRBJ2-7
d_call: TRBD1
cdr3_nt: TGTGCCAGCAGCCCCCAGGGTAGGACAGGGGAGGCCGAGCAGTACTTC
cdr3_aa: CASSPQGRTGEAEQYF

clone_size: once
v_call: TRBV7-9
j_call: TRBJ2-1
d_call: .
cdr3_nt: TGTGCCAGCAGCTTCGGGTTCTACAATGAGCAGTTCTTC
cdr3_aa: CASSFGFYNEQFF

clone_size: .
v_call: TRBV4-2
j_call: TRBJ2-2
d_call: TRBD1
cdr3_nt: TGTGCCAGCAGCCTTCCGGGACAGGGCTTCACCGGGGAGCTGTTTTTT
cdr3_aa: CASSLPGQGFTGELFF

clone_size: .
v_call: TRBV7-3
j_call: TRBJ2-1
d_call: TRBD2
cdr3_nt: TGTGCCAGCAGCTCGGGACTAGCGGGAGGGCCGGGGGTCCATGAGCAGTTCTTC
cdr3_aa: CASSSGLAGGPGVHEQFF

clone_size: .
v_call: TRBV5-6
j_call: TRBJ2-7
d_call: .
cdr3_nt: TGTGCCAGCAGCTTGGGGCAGGCCTCCTACGAGCAGTACTTC
cdr3_aa: CASSLGQASYEQYF

clone_size: .
v_call: TRBV9
j_call: TRBJ2-5
d_call: TRBD1
cdr3_nt: TGTGCCAGCAGCGTAGGGATTTGGGGCAGGGGGCGCGAGGAGACCCAGTACTTC
cdr3_aa: CASSVGIWGRGREETQYF

clone_size: .
v_call: TRBV12-5
j_call: TRBJ2-1
d_call: TRBD2
cdr3_nt: TGTGCTAGTGGTTTGGGGCGGGAGGGCCATCCACCAGCTCCTTACAATGAGCAGTTCTTC
cdr3_aa: CASGLGREGHPPAPYNEQFF

clone_size: .
v_call: TRBV5-8
j_call: TRBJ1-1
d_call: TRBD1
cdr3_nt: TGTGCCAGCAGCTTGGGAGACAGGGGGCTTACTGAAGCTTTCTTT
cdr3_aa: CASSLGDRGLTEAFF

clone_size: .
v_call: TRBV29-1
j_call: TRBJ2-7
d_call: TRBD1
cdr3_nt: TGCAGCGCAGGAGGACAGGAGGCAGACGAGCAGTACTTC
cdr3_aa: CSAGGQEADEQYF

clone_size: .
v_call: TRBV6-1
j_call: TRBJ2-5
d_call: TRBD1
cdr3_nt: TGTGCCAGCAGCTGGACAGGGCGGGAGACCCAGTACTTC
cdr3_aa: CASSWTGRETQYF

clone_size: .
v_call: TRBV2
j_call: TRBJ2-1
d_call: TRBD2
cdr3_nt: TGTGCCAGCAGTGATCGGACTAGCCTCGTCTCCTACAATGAGCAGTTCTTC
cdr3_aa: CASSDRTSLVSYNEQFF

clone_size: .
v_call: TRBV6-5
j_call: TRBJ1-2
d_call: .
cdr3_nt: TGTGCCAGCAGTCCGGGGGGGGAGGGCTACACCTTC
cdr3_aa: CASSPGGEGYTF

clone_size: .
v_call: TRBV28
j_call: TRBJ2-3
d_call: TRBD1
cdr3_nt: TGTGCCAGCAGTCTCCCGGGACAGCTAAGCACAGATACGCAGTATTTT
cdr3_aa: CASSLPGQLSTDTQYF

clone_size: .
v_call: TRBV7-9
j_call: TRBJ2-3
d_call: TRBD2
cdr3_nt: TGTGCCAGCGGCGGCGGGAGACCCACAGATACGCAGTATTTT
cdr3_aa: CASGGGRPTDTQYF

clone_size: .
v_call: TRBV5-6
j_call: TRBJ2-3
d_call: TRBD2
cdr3_nt: TGTGCCAGCAGCTTGTGGTGGGGGGGACTAGCGGGCACAGATACGCAGTATTTT
cdr3_aa: CASSLWWGGLAGTDTQYF

clone_size: .
v_call: TRBV5-1
j_call: TRBJ1-1
d_call: .
cdr3_nt: TGCGCCAGCAGCGCACTCCAGGGCACTGAAGCTTTCTTT
cdr3_aa: CASSALQGTEAFF

clone_size: .
v_call: TRBV5-6
j_call: TRBJ2-2
d_call: .
cdr3_nt: TGTGCCAGCAGCTTCCGGACCGCGGGGAACACCGGGGAGCTGTTTTTT
cdr3_aa: CASSFRTAGNTGELFF

clone_size: .
v_call: TRBV4-1
j_call: TRBJ2-2
d_call: TRBD1
cdr3_nt: TGCGCCAGCAGCCAAGAGTCACAGGGGGCAAACGGGGAGCTGTTTTTT
cdr3_aa: CASSQESQGANGELFF

clone_size: few
v_call: TRBV25-1
j_call: TRBJ1-2
d_call: .
cdr3_nt: TGTGCCAGCAGACCTAGCTGGAGTACTGGCTACACCTTC
cdr3_aa: CASRPSWSTGYTF

clone_size: .
v_call: TRBV27
j_call: TRBJ1-2
d_call: TRBD1
cdr3_nt: TGTGCCAGCAGCCAACCGGGACAGGGGGCTTATGGCTACACCTTC
cdr3_aa: CASSQPGQGAYGYTF

clone_size: .
v_call: TRBV7-9
j_call: TRBJ2-2
d_call: TRBD2
cdr3_nt: TGTGCCAGCAGCTTAACGCGGGAGGGCCCTGGCGGGGAGCTGTTTTTT
cdr3_aa: CASSLTREGPGGELFF

clone_size: .
v_call: TRBV7-7
j_call: TRBJ2-5
d_call: .
cdr3_nt: TGTGCCAGCAGCTTAGGGAGGCGGGGGACCCAGTACTTC
cdr3_aa: CASSLGRRGTQYF

clone_size: .
v_call: TRBV5-1
j_call: TRBJ2-7
d_call: .
cdr3_nt: TGCGCCAGCAGCTTGACAGGGTCCTACGAGCAGTACTTC
cdr3_aa: CASSLTGSYEQYF

clone_size: once
v_call: TRBV6-1
j_call: TRBJ2-5
d_call: .
cdr3_nt: TGTGCCAGCACCGCGAGCCCGCAGGGCCAAGAGACCCAGTACTTC
cdr3_aa: CASTASPQGQETQYF

clone_size: .
v_call: TRBV7-8
j_call: TRBJ2-7
d_call: .
cdr3_nt: TGTGCCAGCCGCACGGGAACAGCCTACGAGCAGTACTTC
cdr3_aa: CASRTGTAYEQYF

clone_size: .
v_call: TRBV11-2
j_call: TRBJ2-3
d_call: .
cdr3_nt: TGTGCCAGCAGCTTAGGGGGGCGGTCGGGAGATACGCAGTATTTT
cdr3_aa: CASSLGGRSGDTQYF

clone_size: .
v_call: TRBV14
j_call: TRBJ2-3
d_call: TRBD2
cdr3_nt: TGTGCCAGCAGCCAACGAATGCTGACTAGCGGACTAAAGGATACGCAGTATTTT
cdr3_aa: CASSQRMLTSGLKDTQYF

clone_size: .
v_call: TRBV27
j_call: TRBJ2-1
d_call: TRBD2
cdr3_nt: TGTGCCAGCAGTTTTGGGGGAGGGTTTCTCCGGGAGCAGTTCTTC
cdr3_aa: CASSFGGGFLREQFF

clone_size: .
v_call: TRBV28
j_call: TRBJ2-4
d_call: TRBD2
cdr3_nt: TGTGCCAGCAGTCATCTAGCGGGAGGGCCGAGAGCCAAAAACATTCAGTACTTC
cdr3_aa: CASSHLAGGPRAKNIQYF

clone_size: .
v_call: TRBV14
j_call: TRBJ2-1
d_call: TRBD2
cdr3_nt: TGTGCCAGCAGCCAAGATGCCGGGACTAGCCGTTCCCCTGAGCAGTTCTTC
cdr3_aa: CASSQDAGTSRSPEQFF

clone_size: .
v_call: TRBV9
j_call: TRBJ1-2
d_call: .
cdr3_nt: TGTGCCAGCAGCGTAGTCCGCAGGTTCGCCGATGGCTACACCTTC
cdr3_aa: CASSVVRRFADGYTF

clone_size: .
v_call: TRBV4-1
j_call: TRBJ2-2
d_call: TRBD1
cdr3_nt: TGCGCCAGCAGCCCGCGGGACAGGGAGAACACCGGGGAGCTGTTTTTT
cdr3_aa: CASSPRDRENTGELFF

clone_size: .
v_call: TRBV15
j_call: TRBJ2-1
d_call: TRBD2
cdr3_nt: TGTGCCACCAGCGGACTAGGGGAAACGACGAGCTCCTACAATGAGCAGTTCTTC
cdr3_aa: CATSGLGETTSSYNEQFF

clone_size: once
v_call: TRBV7-2
j_call: TRBJ1-1
d_call: .
cdr3_nt: TGTGCCAGCAGCAGGGACTCCCGGGGGACTGAAGCTTTCTTT
cdr3_aa: CASSRDSRGTEAFF

clone_size: once
v_call: TRBV29-1
j_call: TRBJ2-1
d_call: TRBD2
cdr3_nt: TGCAGCGTTGCTCAAGTCGGCGGGACTAGCGGCTACAATGAGCAGTTCTTC
cdr3_aa: CSVAQVGGTSGYNEQFF

clone_size: .
v_call: TRBV15
j_call: TRBJ2-3
d_call: TRBD2
cdr3_nt: TGTGCCACCAGCAGCCCTAGCAGTGGGAGGGGCGATACGCAGTATTTT
cdr3_aa: CATSSPSSGRGDTQYF

clone_size: .
v_call: TRBV28
j_call: TRBJ2-1
d_call: .
cdr3_nt: TGTGCCAGCAGTTTGGGGACACCCTACAATGAGCAGTTCTTC
cdr3_aa: CASSLGTPYNEQFF

clone_size: .
v_call: TRBV12-5
j_call: TRBJ2-1
d_call: TRBD1
cdr3_nt: TGTGCTAGTGGTCCCGGACAGGGGAGGGATGAGCAGTTCTTC
cdr3_aa: CASGPGQGRDEQFF

clone_size: .
v_call: TRBV19
j_call: TRBJ2-1
d_call: TRBD1
cdr3_nt: TGTGCCAGTAGTCCAAGACAGGGGGCCAATGAGCAGTTCTTC
cdr3_aa: CASSPRQGANEQFF

clone_size: .
v_call: TRBV5-6
j_call: TRBJ2-3
d_call: TRBD1
cdr3_nt: TGTGCCAGCAGCTGGGGGATAAGGGGGCCAGATACGCAGTATTTT
cdr3_aa: CASSWGIRGPDTQYF

clone_size: .
v_call: TRBV7-9
j_call: TRBJ1-1
d_call: .
cdr3_nt: TGTGCCTGCGGGGAAGGGAGCACTGAAGCTTTCTTT
cdr3_aa: CACGEGSTEAFF

clone_size: .
v_call: TRBV5-1
j_call: TRBJ2-3
d_call: .
cdr3_nt: TGCGCCAGCAGCTTGGCGGGTAGCGCGCGCCGCACAGATACGCAGTATTTT
cdr3_aa: CASSLAGSARRTDTQYF

clone_size: .
v_call: TRBV5-4
j_call: TRBJ1-2
d_call: TRBD1
cdr3_nt: TGTGCCAGCAGCGACCAGGGGGAAGGCGGCTATGGCTACACCTTC
cdr3_aa: CASSDQGEGGYGYTF

clone_size: once
v_call: TRBV5-1
j_call: TRBJ2-3
d_call: TRBD2
cdr3_nt: TGCGCCAGCAGCTTGGGGCCCCGGGCTAGCGGGAGAGCCACTCCAGATACGCAGTATTTT
cdr3_aa: CASSLGPRASGRATPDTQYF

clone_size: .
v_call: TRBV28
j_call: TRBJ2-7
d_call: TRBD2
cdr3_nt: TGTGCCAGCAGTTGCGGGAGGGCCGCCGAGCAGTACTTC
cdr3_aa: CASSCGRAAEQYF

clone_size: once
v_call: TRBV7-2
j_call: TRBJ2-7
d_call: .
cdr3_nt: TGTGCCAGCAGCCCGGGACTGAACTACGAGCAGTACTTC
cdr3_aa: CASSPGLNYEQYF

clone_size: .
v_call: TRBV4-3
j_call: TRBJ1-5
d_call: .
cdr3_nt: TGCGCCAGCAGCCAAGATCAGGGCATCGATCAGCCCCAGCATTTT
cdr3_aa: CASSQDQGIDQPQHF

clone_size: .
v_call: TRBV18
j_call: TRBJ2-1
d_call: .
cdr3_nt: TGTGCCAGCTCACCCACCGACTCTCCCAACTACAATGAGCAGTTCTTC
cdr3_aa: CASSPTDSPNYNEQFF

clone_size: .
v_call: TRBV4-1
j_call: TRBJ2-7
d_call: .
cdr3_nt: TGCGCCAGCAGCCAAGAGAGCGGAGCGGGCAACTCCTACGAGCAGTACTTC
cdr3_aa: CASSQESGAGNSYEQYF

clone_size: .
v_call: TRBV6-5
j_call: TRBJ1-4
d_call: .
cdr3_nt: TGTGCCAGCAGTTACTCGGACAGTTTTAATGAAAAACTGTTTTTT
cdr3_aa: CASSYSDSFNEKLFF

clone_size: .
v_call: TRBV5-4
j_call: TRBJ2-7
d_call: .
cdr3_nt: TGTGCCAGCAGCTTGGACCTAGCAGCCGACTCTCCCGAGCAGTACTTC
cdr3_aa: CASSLDLAADSPEQYF

clone_size: .
v_call: TRBV7-8
j_call: TRBJ1-2
d_call: .
cdr3_nt: TGTGCCAGCAGCTTAGGGCCGAACTATGGCTACACCTTC
cdr3_aa: CASSLGPNYGYTF

clone_size: .
v_call: TRBV10-1
j_call: TRBJ1-1
d_call: .
cdr3_nt: TGCGCCAGCAGTGAGCGAAAAGTGGTAGGTAAGGGGGCTTTCTTT
cdr3_aa: CASSERKVVGKGAFF